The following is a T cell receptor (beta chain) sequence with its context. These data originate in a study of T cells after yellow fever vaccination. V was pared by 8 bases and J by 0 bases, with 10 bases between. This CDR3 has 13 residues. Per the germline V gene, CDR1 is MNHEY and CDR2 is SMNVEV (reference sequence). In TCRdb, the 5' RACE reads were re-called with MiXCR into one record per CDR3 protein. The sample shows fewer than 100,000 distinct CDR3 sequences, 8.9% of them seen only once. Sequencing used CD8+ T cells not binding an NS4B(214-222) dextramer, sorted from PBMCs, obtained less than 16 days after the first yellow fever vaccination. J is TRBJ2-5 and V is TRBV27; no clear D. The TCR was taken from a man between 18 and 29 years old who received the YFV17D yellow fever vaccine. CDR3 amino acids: CASSQVYQETQYF. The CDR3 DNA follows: TGTGCCAGCTCCCAGGTGTACCAAGAGACCCAGTACTTC.